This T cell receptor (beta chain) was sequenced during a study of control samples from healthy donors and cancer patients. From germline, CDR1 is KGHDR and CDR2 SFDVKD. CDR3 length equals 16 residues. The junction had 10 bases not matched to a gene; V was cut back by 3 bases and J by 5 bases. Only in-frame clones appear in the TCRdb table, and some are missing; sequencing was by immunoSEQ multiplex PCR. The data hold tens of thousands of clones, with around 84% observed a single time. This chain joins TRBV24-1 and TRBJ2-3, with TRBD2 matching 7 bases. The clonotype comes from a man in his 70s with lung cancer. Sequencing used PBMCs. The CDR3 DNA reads TGTGCCACCAGTGATCCGACCGGACTAGAGAGAGATACGCAGTATTTT. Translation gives CATSDPTGLERDTQYF.